This T cell receptor (beta chain) was captured in a study of OX40 agonist ivuxolimab in advanced cancers. The wider study: Participants, 82.7% male, averaged roughly 60 years of age, ranging from roughly 23 to 90. Study results and caveats: Low normalized T-cell clonal expansion was additionally recorded for some nonresponders. Researchers did not establish what antigens the expanded peripheral T cells target.

Patients had blood sampled at baseline and again on cycle 4 day 1 and cycle 7 day 1. Only in-frame clones appear in the TCRdb table, and some are missing; sequencing was by immunoSEQ multiplex PCR. The sample has around 69,000 clones, about 89% seen once; the top ten hold 4%. Regarding this clone: The antigen remains undetermined.

This specimen consisted of CD4+ or CD8+ T cells sorted from blood, obtained in a trial of the OX40 agonist ivuxolimab. The TCR sequence derives from an adult with an advanced solid tumor such as melanoma, head and neck, liver or kidney cancer.

CDR3 amino acids: CASSSGTNSNQPQHF. CDR3 coding DNA: TGTGCCAGCAGCTCCGGGACAAATAGCAATCAGCCCCAGCATTTT. This rearrangement joins TRBV5-4 to TRBJ1-5; D perhaps matches TRBD1 (6 bases). From germline, CDR1 is SGHNT and CDR2 YYREEE (reference sequence). The CDR3 sequence is 15 residues long. The V end was cut by 3 bases, the J end by 0 bases, with 10 bases between.